This T cell receptor beta chain was recovered during a study of T cell repertoires in cytomegalovirus infection. Study overall: Public TCR beta signatures indicated both CMV infection and matching HLA type. Study results and limitations: Cumulative frequency (of public TCR beta family members) identified carriers of CMV plus the relevant HLA. HLA-C-restricted, CMV-specific TCR beta clonotypes were dominant ex vivo.

This clonotype was seen a few times. Antigen: not known. TCRdb recomputed calls from the reads with MiXCR, one row per CDR3 protein. The sample holds about 490,000 distinct CDR3 sequences, around 27% seen once. J lost 6 bases, V lost 4 bases, and 12 bases had no gene match. Germline loops: CDR1 SEHNR, CDR2 FQNEAQ (reference sequence). The CDR3 runs to 16 residues. The clonotype comes from a human donor in good health (CMV status not recorded). Some clones in this sample may be carry-over from other donors' samples. The V and J genes are TRBV7-9 and TRBJ2-1; 7 nucleotides line up with TRBD2. Sequencing was done on a sample of PBMCs. This CDR3 reads CASSSRGTGGSNEQFF. The CDR3 nucleotides are TGTGCCAGCAGCTCCCGTGGAACGGGAGGCAGCAATGAGCAGTTCTTC.